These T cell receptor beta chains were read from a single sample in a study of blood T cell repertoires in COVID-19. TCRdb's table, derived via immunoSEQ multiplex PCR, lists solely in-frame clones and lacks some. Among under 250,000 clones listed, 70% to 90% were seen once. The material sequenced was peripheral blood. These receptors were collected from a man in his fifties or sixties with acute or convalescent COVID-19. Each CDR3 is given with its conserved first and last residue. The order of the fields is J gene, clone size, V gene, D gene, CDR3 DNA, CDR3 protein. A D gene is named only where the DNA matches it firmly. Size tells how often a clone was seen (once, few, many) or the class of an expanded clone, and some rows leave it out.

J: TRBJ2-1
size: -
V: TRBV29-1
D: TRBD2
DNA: TGCAGCGCCTCAACCCGACTAGCGGGAAACAATTACAATGAGCAGTTCTTC
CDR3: CSASTRLAGNNYNEQFF

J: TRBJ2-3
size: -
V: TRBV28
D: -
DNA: TGTGCCAGCAGACTACAGGGAGCGCGGGCAGATACGCAGTATTTT
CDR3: CASRLQGARADTQYF

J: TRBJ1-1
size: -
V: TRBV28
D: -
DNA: TGTGCCAGCGTTCCGGGACAATGGAACACTGAAGCTTTCTTT
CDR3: CASVPGQWNTEAFF

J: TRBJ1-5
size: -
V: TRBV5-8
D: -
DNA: TGTGCCAGCAGCTTGTGGCAGGGTGAACAGCCCCAGCATTTT
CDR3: CASSLWQGEQPQHF

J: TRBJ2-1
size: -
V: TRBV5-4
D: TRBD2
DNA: TGTGCCAGCAGCCTCACTAGCGGGGGTCTTTTAGGGCAGTTCTTC
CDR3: CASSLTSGGLLGQFF

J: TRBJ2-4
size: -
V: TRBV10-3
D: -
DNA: TGTGCCATCAGTGAATGGCCCGCCAAAAACATTCAGTACTTC
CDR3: CAISEWPAKNIQYF

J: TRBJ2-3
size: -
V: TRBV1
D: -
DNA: TGCACCAGCAGCACCCGGACTAGCGGGAGAGATACGCAGTATTTT
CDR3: CTSSTRTSGRDTQYF

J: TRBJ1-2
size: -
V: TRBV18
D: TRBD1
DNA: TGTGCCAGCTCACCCTCACATGACAGGGTCGGAAATGGCTACACCTTC
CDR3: CASSPSHDRVGNGYTF

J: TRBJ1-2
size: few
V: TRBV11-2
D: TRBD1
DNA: TGTGCCAGCAGCTCAACTAACCGGGACAGGGAAGGCTACACCTTC
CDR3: CASSSTNRDREGYTF

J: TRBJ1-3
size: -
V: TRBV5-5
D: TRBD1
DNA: TGTGCCAGCAGCTTGGCTGGGACAGGGGAGAACACCATATATTTT
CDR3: CASSLAGTGENTIYF

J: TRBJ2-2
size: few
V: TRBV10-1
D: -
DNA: TGCGCCAGCAGTGAAACGCGGGGCACCGGGGAGCTGTTTTTT
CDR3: CASSETRGTGELFF

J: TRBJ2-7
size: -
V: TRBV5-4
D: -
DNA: TGTGCCAGCAGCTTACCACAACAGGGATCCTACGAGCAGTACTTC
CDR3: CASSLPQQGSYEQYF

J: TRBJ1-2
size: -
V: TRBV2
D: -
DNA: TGTGCCAGCAGGGTCGCGGGTACAGGCTACACCTTC
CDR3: CASRVAGTGYTF

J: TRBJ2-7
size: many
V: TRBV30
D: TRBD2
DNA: TGTGCCTGGCGGGGGGACGGGACTAGTTTGTTCGAGCAGTACTTC
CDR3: CAWRGDGTSLFEQYF

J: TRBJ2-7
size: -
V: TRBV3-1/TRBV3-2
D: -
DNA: TGTGCCAGCAGCAGACAGGGACTCTACGAGCAGTACTTC
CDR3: CASSRQGLYEQYF

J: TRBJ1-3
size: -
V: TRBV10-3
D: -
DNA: TGTGCCATCAGTGAGTCTAGTTTGTCGGGAAACACCATATATTTT
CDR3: CAISESSLSGNTIYF

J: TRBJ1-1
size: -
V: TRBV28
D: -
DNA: TGTGCCAGCAGTTTATCAGGGAACACTGAAGCTTTCTTT
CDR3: CASSLSGNTEAFF

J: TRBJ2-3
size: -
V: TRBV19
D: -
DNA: TGTGCCAGTAGTATAGGTACAGGGACGGTAGATACGCAGTATTTT
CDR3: CASSIGTGTVDTQYF

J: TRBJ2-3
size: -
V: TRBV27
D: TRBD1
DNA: TGTGCCAGCAAACCGGGGACAGGGAACACAGATACGCAGTATTTT
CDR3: CASKPGTGNTDTQYF

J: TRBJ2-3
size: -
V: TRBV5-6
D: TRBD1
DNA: TGTGCCAGCAGCTTAGACAGGGGATTATGGACAGATACGCAGTATTTT
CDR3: CASSLDRGLWTDTQYF

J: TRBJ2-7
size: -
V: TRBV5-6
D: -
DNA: TGTGCCAGCAGCTTAAAAGGGGACACCTACGAGCAGTACTTC
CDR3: CASSLKGDTYEQYF

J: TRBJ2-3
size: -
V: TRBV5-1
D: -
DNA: TGCGCCAGCAGCTTGTTGGGGGTTCGGGGGACAGATACGCAGTATTTT
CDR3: CASSLLGVRGTDTQYF

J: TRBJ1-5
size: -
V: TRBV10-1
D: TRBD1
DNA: TGCGCCAGCAGCCGGGACAGCCAAACGCCCCAGCATTTT
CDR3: CASSRDSQTPQHF

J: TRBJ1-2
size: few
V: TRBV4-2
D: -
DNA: TGTGCCAGCAGCCTGGACACAGGGATCGGTGGCTACACCTTC
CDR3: CASSLDTGIGGYTF

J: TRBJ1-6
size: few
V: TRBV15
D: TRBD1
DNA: TGTGCCACCAGCAGGACAGGGTCTGGAAATTCACCCCTCCACTTT
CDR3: CATSRTGSGNSPLHF

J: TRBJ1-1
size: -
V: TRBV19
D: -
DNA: TGTGCCAGTAGACTGGACACTGCGATGGCTGAAGCTTTCTTT
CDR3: CASRLDTAMAEAFF

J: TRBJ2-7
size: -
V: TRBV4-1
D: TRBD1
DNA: TGCGCCAGCAGCCAAGATGCTGGGACAGCCACTTACTCCTACGAGCAGTACTTC
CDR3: CASSQDAGTATYSYEQYF

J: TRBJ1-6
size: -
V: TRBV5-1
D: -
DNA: TGCGCCAGCAAGGGGGAGGGAAATTCACCCCTCCACTTT
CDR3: CASKGEGNSPLHF

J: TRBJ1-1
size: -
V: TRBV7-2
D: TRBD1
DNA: TGTGCCAGCAGCCCCGGACAGGGGATGGGTACTGAAGCTTTCTTT
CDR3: CASSPGQGMGTEAFF

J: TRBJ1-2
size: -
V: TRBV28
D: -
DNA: TGTGCCAGCAGATCGTCGTACTATGGCTACACCTTC
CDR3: CASRSSYYGYTF

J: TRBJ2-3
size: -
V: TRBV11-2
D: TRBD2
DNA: TGTGCCAGCAGCCCGGGACTAGCGGGGGGGCCTTCTAGCACAGATACGCAGTATTTT
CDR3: CASSPGLAGGPSSTDTQYF

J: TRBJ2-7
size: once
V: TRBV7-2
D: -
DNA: TGTGCCAGCAGCTATCAGGGATACGAGCAGTACTTC
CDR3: CASSYQGYEQYF

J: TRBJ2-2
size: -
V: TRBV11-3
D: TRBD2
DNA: TGTGCCAGCACGACTGGGGGGGTCGACGGGGAGCTGTTTTTT
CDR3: CASTTGGVDGELFF

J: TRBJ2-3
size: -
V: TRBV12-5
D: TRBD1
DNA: TGTGCTAGTGGCCGGACAGGTAACACAGATACGCAGTATTTT
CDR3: CASGRTGNTDTQYF

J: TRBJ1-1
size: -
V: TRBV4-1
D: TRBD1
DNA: TGCGCCAGCAGCCACGGACAGGGGGCATGGAACACTGAAGCTTTCTTT
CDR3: CASSHGQGAWNTEAFF

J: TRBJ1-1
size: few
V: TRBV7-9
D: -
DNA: TGTGCCAGCAGCCACAGGACGGGAGTGAACACTGAAGCTTTCTTT
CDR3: CASSHRTGVNTEAFF

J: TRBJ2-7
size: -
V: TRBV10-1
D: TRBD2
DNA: TGCGCCAGCAGTGAGTCGATTGGACTAGCGGGAACCTACGAGCAGTACTTC
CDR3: CASSESIGLAGTYEQYF

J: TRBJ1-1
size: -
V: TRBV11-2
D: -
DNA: TGTGCCAGTCAAAGTGGGAGGACTGAAGCTTTCTTT
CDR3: CASQSGRTEAFF

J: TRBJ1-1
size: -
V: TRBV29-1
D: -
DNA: TGCAGCGTTGTTTGGAGGAACACTGAAGCTTTCTTT
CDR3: CSVVWRNTEAFF

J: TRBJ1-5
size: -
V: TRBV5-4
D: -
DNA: TGTGCCAGCAGCTTGGACCCAGACAATCAGCCCCAGCATTTT
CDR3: CASSLDPDNQPQHF

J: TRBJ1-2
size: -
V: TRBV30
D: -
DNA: TGTGCCTGGAGTGTACGAGGGGGCTATGGCTACACCTTC
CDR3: CAWSVRGGYGYTF

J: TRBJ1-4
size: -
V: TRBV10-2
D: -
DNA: TGCGCCAGCAGGGGAGGCCCCGGAGTCGATGAAAAACTGTTTTTT
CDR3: CASRGGPGVDEKLFF

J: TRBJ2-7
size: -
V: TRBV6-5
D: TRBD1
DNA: TGTGCCAGCAGTTACTCGGGGACAGGGGTCTACGAGCAGTACTTC
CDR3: CASSYSGTGVYEQYF

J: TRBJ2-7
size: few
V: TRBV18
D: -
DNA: TGTGCCAGCTCAGCCAGAGCAGGGGAGCAGTACTTC
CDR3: CASSARAGEQYF

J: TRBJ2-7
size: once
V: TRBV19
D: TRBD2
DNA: TGTGCCAGTAGTAAAGGGACTAGCGGGGTGATGCTACGAAAGCAGTACTTC
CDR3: CASSKGTSGVMLRKQYF

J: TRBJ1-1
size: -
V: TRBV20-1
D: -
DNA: TGCAGTGCTAGGGGGCAGACTGAAGCTTTCTTT
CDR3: CSARGQTEAFF

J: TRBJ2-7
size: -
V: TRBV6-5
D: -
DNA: TGTGCCAGCGGGGCCCCAGCTGACTACGAGCAGTACTTC
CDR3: CASGAPADYEQYF

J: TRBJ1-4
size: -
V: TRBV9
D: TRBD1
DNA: TGTGCCAGCAGCCCACAGGGGGCGACTAATGAAAAACTGTTTTTT
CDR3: CASSPQGATNEKLFF

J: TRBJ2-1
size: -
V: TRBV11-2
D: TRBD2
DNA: TGTGCCAGCAGCTCCTCCTCGGGGGGTGAGCAGTTCTTC
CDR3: CASSSSSGGEQFF

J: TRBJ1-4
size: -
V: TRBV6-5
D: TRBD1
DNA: TGTGCCAGCATCCCCGGGACAGCTGAAAAACTGTTTTTT
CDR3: CASIPGTAEKLFF